This TCR beta chain appears in the sequencing data of a study of CD8+ T cells in alopecia areata. This CDR3 spans 12 amino acids. CDR1 is MDHEN and CDR2 is SYDVKM in the germline V gene. V was cut by 5 bases and J by 6 bases, with 10 bases left in between. Treatment meaning: oral pan-JAK inhibitor, 5-10 mg twice daily. RNA was extracted and reverse transcribed into cDNA as the sequencing template. The method was immunoSEQ multiplex PCR; TCRdb's version includes in-frame clones alone and lacks a portion of them. The sample has about 64,000 clones; more than 45% are singletons. The TCR originated in a human donor with alopecia areata. The chain carries TRBV28 and TRBJ2-5; perhaps TRBD1 as D (6 bases). This sample comprised CD8+ T cells sorted from blood, obtained around week 36, from a patient treated with tofacitinib. CDR3 residues: CASSGTLQTQYF. CDR3 nucleotides: TGTGCCAGCAGTGGGACACTACAGACCCAGTACTTC.